Shown below are 24 T cell receptor beta chains from a single sample sequenced in a study of CD8 T cells in Susac syndrome. It was with random hexamers that roughly 0.45 to 1 ug RNA was reverse transcribed. MiXCR was run by TCRdb on the immunoSEQ multiplex PCR reads, yielding one entry per CDR3 protein. The profile shows under 200,000 distinct CDR3 sequences, 90% to 95% of them singletons. The sample taken for sequencing was CD4+ T cells from PBMCs. The receptors were gathered from a human donor in good health.

This rearrangement joins TRBV7-6 to TRBJ1-1; no firm D call. CDR3 length equals 14 residues. Trimming cost V 1 base and J 0 bases, with 6 bases left between them. Germline CDR1 SGHVS, CDR2 FNYEAQ. CDR3 region: CASSLGPMNTEAFF. CDR3 sequence (DNA): TGTGCCAGCAGCTTAGGGCCTATGAACACTGAAGCTTTCTTT.

The chain is built from TRBV4-2 and TRBJ1-1; perhaps TRBD1 as D (6 bases). Trimming removed 0 bases at V and 0 bases at J, with 8 bases between. Germline assignment: CDR1 LGHNA and CDR2 YNFKEQ. CDR3 size: 15 residues. CDR3 DNA: TGTGCCAGCAGCCAAGATTCAGGGGTGAACACTGAAGCTTTCTTT. Protein product: CASSQDSGVNTEAFF.

The chain joins TRBV19 to TRBJ2-6; D unclear. This CDR3 is built from 16 residues. The V end lost 3 bases, the J end lost 0 bases, and 9 bases lay between the germline ends. Germline assignment: CDR1 LNHDA and CDR2 SQIVND (reference sequence). The CDR3 nucleotides are TGTGCCAGTAGTATTCCCAATTTCTCTGGGGCCAACGTCCTGACTTTC. It translates to CASSIPNFSGANVLTF. The whole variable domain, remainder taken from reference TRBV19 and TRBJ2-6, is DGGITQSPKYLFRKEGQNVTLSCEQNLNHDAMYWYRQDPGQGLRLIYYSQIVNDFQKGDIAEGYSVSREKKESFPLTVTSAQKNPTAFYLCASSIPNFSGANVLTFGAGSRLTVL.

The V call is TRBV11-2, the J call TRBJ2-6; D not certain. Germline V CDR1 and CDR2: SGHAT, FQNNGV. Trimming shortened V by 0 bases and J by 2 bases, and 2 bases separated the two germline ends. The CDR3 length is 14 residues. The CDR3 DNA reads TGTGCCAGCAGCTTAGAACCTGGGGCCAACGTCCTGACTTTC. Protein product: CASSLEPGANVLTF.

The V gene is TRBV20-1, the J gene TRBJ1-5; weak D call: TRBD1 (5 bases). This CDR3 is 14 amino acids long. Germline values: CDR1 DFQATT, CDR2 SNEGSKA (reference sequence). V was shortened by 3 bases and J by 6 bases, with 15 bases between the two germline ends. CDR3 amino acids: CSASLNVGGQPQHF. In DNA form, the CDR3 reads TGCAGTGCTAGCCTTAATGTGGGGGGTCAGCCCCAGCATTTT.

The chain has TRBV6-5 and TRBJ2-7; maybe TRBD2 (5 bases). V lost 0 bases, J lost 6 bases, and 15 bases lay in between. The V gene's germline CDR1 is MNHEY and CDR2 SVGAGI. This CDR3 contains 15 residues. The CDR3 DNA sequence: TGTGCCAGCAGTTACTCTGCGGGTGCCCCCTCCGAGCAGTACTTC. As protein: CASSYSAGAPSEQYF.

The V gene is TRBV18, the J gene TRBJ1-5; perhaps TRBD1 as D (5 bases). CDR3 length: 13 residues. Trimming shortened V by 2 bases and J by 7 bases, and 9 bases separated the two germline ends. Germline V gene data show CDR1 as KGHSH and CDR2 as LQKENI. CDR3 sequence (DNA): TGTGCCAGCTCACCAGCTCAGGGACAGCCCCAGCATTTT. This gives the protein CASSPAQGQPQHF.

Here the CDR3 reads CAWSSPSGGFTDTQYF. CDR3 sequence (DNA): TGTGCCTGGAGTTCACCTAGCGGGGGGTTCACAGATACGCAGTATTTT. This chain uses TRBV30 with TRBJ2-3; TRBD2 aligns across 11 bases. V lost 2 bases and J lost 2; bases outside the gene matches: 6. The CDR3 spans 16 residues. The germline gives CDR1 GTSNPN, CDR2 SVGIG (reference sequence).

The rearrangement links TRBV4-3 to TRBJ2-5; D remains ambiguous. The CDR3 extends over 14 amino acids. Trimming removed 0 bases from V and 9 bases from J, with 14 bases in between. In germline, CDR1 is LGHNA, CDR2 YSLEER. CDR3 DNA sequence: TGCGCCAGCAGCCAAGATAACGGCCGCTTACCCCAGTACTTC. This sequence encodes CASSQDNGRLPQYF.

The genes are TRBV9 and TRBJ2-3; D remains ambiguous. This CDR3 contains 13 residues. The V gene lost 0 bases and the J gene lost 0 bases, with 2 bases spanning the gap. Germline lookup yields CDR1 SGDLS and CDR2 YYNGEE. The CDR3 protein is CASSVDSTDTQYF. As DNA, the CDR3 is TGTGCCAGCAGCGTAGATAGCACAGATACGCAGTATTTT.

The chain employs TRBV12-3 or TRBV12-4 and TRBJ1-2; TRBD1 agrees at 7 bases. Trimming removed 2 bases from V and 7 bases from J; junction bases left unmatched: 10. This CDR3 is built from 15 residues. The CDR3 region has the DNA TGTGCCAGCAGTTTATTTACAGGGGAATCTGTTGGCTACACCTTC. Amino acids: CASSLFTGESVGYTF.

This chain links TRBV7-9 with TRBJ1-1, with 7 bases that match TRBD1. The CDR3 is 15 amino acids. After removal of 3 bases from V and 7 bases from J, the junction contained 11 bases not matched to a gene. CDR1 SEHNR and CDR2 FQNEAQ come from the germline V gene (reference sequence). The CDR3 DNA follows: TGTGCCAGCAGCTTCAGTCCCGGGACAGTCTATGAAGCTTTCTTT. It specifies CASSFSPGTVYEAFF.

The rearrangement uses TRBV7-2 and TRBJ2-1; D uncertain. Trimming took 6 bases from V and 9 from J, leaving 15 bases between them. Germline CDR1 and CDR2: SGHTA and FQGNSA. The CDR3 has 13 amino acids. Written as DNA, the CDR3 is TGTGCCAGCAGGCCTACTGGTCAGAGTGAGCAGTTCTTC. Amino acids: CASRPTGQSEQFF.

For the CDR3, the DNA is TGTGCCAGCAGCTTGGGCCAGGGTAGTAAATCACCCCTCCACTTT. Translating gives CASSLGQGSKSPLHF. The chain carries TRBV5-4 and TRBJ1-6, with a tentative D call TRBD1 (5 bases). V lost 0 bases to trimming and J lost 10 bases, with 14 bases between them. Germline V gene data show CDR1 as SGHNT and CDR2 as YYREEE (reference sequence). The CDR3 has 15 amino acids.

This chain connects TRBV9 to TRBJ2-5; the match to TRBD2 covers 13 bases. V dropped 0 bases and J dropped 7; count of bases not matched to a gene: 3. The CDR3 totals 15 residues. Germline V gene lookup returns CDR1 SGDLS and CDR2 YYNGEE. The CDR3 nucleotides read TGTGCCAGCAGCGTAGGACTAGCGGGGGGAATGACCCAGTACTTC. Residues: CASSVGLAGGMTQYF. The whole variable domain, filled in from reference TRBV9 and TRBJ2-5, reads DSGVTQTPKHLITATGQRVTLRCSPRSGDLSVYWYQQSLDQGLQFLIQYYNGEERAKGNILERFSAQQFPDLHSELNLSSLELGDSALYFCASSVGLAGGMTQYFGPGTRLLVL.

The chain links TRBV2 to TRBJ2-7, with D possibly matching TRBD1 (5 bases). This CDR3 has 12 residues. Per germline, CDR1 SNHLY and CDR2 FYNNEI. V lost 11 bases and J 0 bases, leaving 11 bases between the germline ends. The CDR3 loop reads CAGQQVSYEQYF. The CDR3 bases are TGTGCCGGACAACAGGTCTCCTACGAGCAGTACTTC.

The chain links TRBV3-1 to TRBJ1-2, with D unresolved. The CDR3 length is 15 residues. The V end lost 1 base, the J end lost 8 bases, and 17 bases lay between the germline ends. Per the germline V gene, CDR1 is LGHDT and CDR2 is YNNKEL (reference sequence). This CDR3 reads CASSQADRAKRGYTF. For the CDR3, the DNA is TGTGCCAGCAGCCAAGCTGATAGGGCAAAGCGGGGCTACACCTTC.

The gene calls are TRBV29-1 and TRBJ1-3; no firm D call. CDR1 SQVTM and CDR2 ANQGSEA come from the germline V gene. The CDR3 length is 11 residues. Trimming removed 5 bases at V and 8 bases at J, with 10 bases between. DNA of the CDR3: TGCAGCGTTTTGGAAGGGTACACCATATATTTT. Protein product: CSVLEGYTIYF.

The rearrangement uses TRBV7-2 and TRBJ1-6; no reliable D call. Trimming cost V 1 base and J 2 bases, with 9 bases left between them. CDR3 length equals 16 residues. Germline V CDR1 and CDR2: SGHTA, FQGNSA. In nucleotides, the CDR3 is TGTGCCAGCAGCTTAGAATCAAGGACCTATAATTCACCCCTCCACTTT. Protein sequence: CASSLESRTYNSPLHF.

The chain has TRBV7-2 and TRBJ2-3; D possibly corresponds to TRBD2 (6 bases). This CDR3 is 12 amino acids long. The germline gives CDR1 SGHTA, CDR2 FQGNSA. V was cut by 6 bases and J by 7 bases, with 11 bases left in between. In DNA, the CDR3 is TGTGCCAGCAGGACTCGGGAGTATACGCAGTATTTT. This sequence encodes CASRTREYTQYF.

The chain carries TRBV29-1 and TRBJ2-1; D may match TRBD1 or TRBD2 (7 bases each). Trimming pared 3 bases from V and 4 bases from J, leaving 16 bases between. This CDR3 region has 15 residues. Per germline, CDR1 SQVTM and CDR2 ANQGSEA. The CDR3 loop is CSVEGWEGAYNEQFF. The CDR3 DNA reads TGCAGCGTTGAGGGTTGGGAGGGGGCGTACAATGAGCAGTTCTTC.

CDR3 DNA: TGTGCCAGCAGTTTTGGGGTCGCGACTGGCTACACCTTC. Amino acid sequence: CASSFGVATGYTF. This chain joins TRBV28 and TRBJ1-2; D is uncertain. Trimming pared 3 bases from V and 7 bases from J, leaving 12 bases between. The CDR3 covers 13 residues. The germline V gene has CDR1 MDHEN and CDR2 SYDVKM.

CDR3 DNA sequence: TGTGCCAGCAGCTTAGGTATGACTAGCGGGATCAATGAGCAGTTCTTC. Residues: CASSLGMTSGINEQFF. This chain uses TRBV11-1 with TRBJ2-1, with 11 bases lining up with TRBD2. CDR1 is SGHAT, CDR2 FQDESV, per germline (reference sequence). J gave up 6 bases and V 1 base, and 5 bases lay outside the gene matches. CDR3 length equals 16 residues.

The chain couples TRBV7-8 to TRBJ2-7; 10 bases line up with TRBD1. Germline V gives CDR1 SGHVS, CDR2 FQNEAQ. The J segment lost 3 bases and the V segment lost 0 bases, leaving 2 bases of the junction unmatched. This CDR3 comprises 15 residues. The CDR3 here is CASSLAGQGNYEQYF. The DNA of the CDR3 is TGTGCCAGCAGCTTAGCGGGACAGGGGAACTACGAGCAGTACTTC.